The 10 T cell receptor beta chains listed next were all sequenced from one sample in a study of post-analysis software for immune sequencing data (dated by TCRdb to about 2015). No antigen has been assigned to these receptors. What the work shows at the level of the full study, not this receptor alone: Patients showed significantly higher frequencies than controls for five TRBV segments, among them TRBV5-6, TRBV5-1 and TRBV20-1.

The library was produced with PCR. TCRdb names Illumina HiSeq 2500 as the instrument used. To reduce PCR and sequencing biases, unique molecular identifiers were built into the TCR beta cDNA libraries. In-frame beta chains were kept once TCRdb had trimmed the public reads at Q25 with fastp and called clones with MiXCR. Entries are consolidated by CDR3 protein sequence, retaining the most common genes and DNA. Here the sample has 800,000 to 950,000 distinct CDR3 sequences; roughly 58% occur a single time. The leading ten clones occupy about 4.8% of the sample. The sample taken for sequencing was blood. The origin of the receptors is a girl aged 10 to 17 with multiple sclerosis.

The chain recombines TRBV20-1 with TRBJ1-5; D possibly corresponds to TRBD1 (6 bases). The germline V gene has CDR1 DFQATT and CDR2 SNEGSKA (reference sequence). The CDR3 covers 15 residues. The germline V and J ends were trimmed by 6 bases and 2 bases, with 17 bases remaining between them. CDR3 residues: CSAPRGAGGNQPQHF. The CDR3 DNA reads TGCAGTGCCCCAAGGGGGGCAGGGGGCAATCAGCCCCAGCATTTT.

The chain has TRBV5-1 and TRBJ1-2, with 10 bases that match TRBD1. This CDR3 is built from 15 residues. The germline V gene has CDR1 SGHRS and CDR2 YFSETQ. Trimming removed 1 base from V and 10 bases from J; junction bases left unmatched: 10. CDR3 loop: CASSLYGQGVGDYTF. CDR3 coding DNA: TGCGCCAGCAGCTTGTATGGACAGGGGGTTGGAGACTACACCTTC. The complete variable domain, with remaining parts taken from reference TRBV5-1 and TRBJ1-2, reads KAGVTQTPRYLIKTRGQQVTLSCSPISGHRSVSWYQQTPGQGLQFLFEYFSETQRNKGNFPGRFSGRQFSNSRSEMNVSTLELGDSALYLCASSLYGQGVGDYTFGSGTRLTVV.

The chain carries TRBV20-1 and TRBJ2-5; D is undetermined. The end of the DNA fits TRBJ2-7 better, so the J call may be wrong. The CDR3 runs 12 residues. CDR1 and CDR2 (germline): DFQATT, SNEGSKA (reference sequence). The CDR3 bases are TGCAGTGCTTTCGGCCAGTGGAACGAGCAGTACTTC. Residues: CSAFGQWNEQYF.

This clonotype was observed a single time. The chain couples TRBV12-3 or TRBV12-4 to TRBJ1-3, with D unresolved. V lost 3 bases and J lost 0, with 9 bases in between. This CDR3 spans 15 amino acids. The CDR3 DNA reads TGTGCCAGCAGTTTGGGTCAGCGCTCTGGAAACACCATATATTTT. Amino acids: CASSLGQRSGNTIYF.

The chain links TRBV7-3 to TRBJ2-7; 10 nucleotides agree with TRBD1. The J segment lost 2 bases and the V segment lost 5 bases, leaving 9 bases of the junction unmatched. The V gene's germline CDR1 is SGHTA and CDR2 FQGTGA. The CDR3 has 16 amino acids. CDR3 nucleotides: TGTGCCAGCAGCGCCTTCGGGACAGGGGAAACCTACGAGCAGTACTTC. It translates to CASSAFGTGETYEQYF.

This clonotype was recorded once. This chain uses TRBV15 with TRBJ2-7; D is possibly TRBD2 (6 bases). The J call is in doubt because the DNA end fits TRBJ2-5 better. The CDR3 is 16 residues long. Germline values: CDR1 LNHNV, CDR2 YYDKDF (reference sequence). This CDR3 reads CATSRDYNGGRETQYF. The CDR3 DNA reads as TGTGCCACCAGCAGAGATTATAACGGGGGACGGGAGACCCAGTACTTC.

This clonotype was observed a few times. The chain recombines TRBV19 with TRBJ2-5; unclear D gene. Germline V gives CDR1 LNHDA, CDR2 SQIVND (reference sequence). The CDR3 totals 12 residues. Trimming removed 4 bases at V and 4 bases at J, with 7 bases between. In DNA, the CDR3 is TGTGCCAGTAGTAAGGGCAGAGAGACCCAGTACTTC. It translates to CASSKGRETQYF. The full variable domain, its missing parts supplied by reference TRBV19 and TRBJ2-5, is DGGITQSPKYLFRKEGQNVTLSCEQNLNHDAMYWYRQDPGQGLRLIYYSQIVNDFQKGDIAEGYSVSREKKESFPLTVTSAQKNPTAFYLCASSKGRETQYFGPGTRLLVL.

This clonotype was counted a few times. The chain links TRBV4-1 to TRBJ2-7; tentative D call: TRBD2 (5 bases). The germline gives CDR1 MGHRA, CDR2 YSYEKL. With 1 base removed from V and 0 bases from J, the gap between germline ends came to 10 bases. The CDR3 runs 15 residues. The CDR3 bases are TGCGCCAGCAGCCAAGCACCGGGGAGCTCCTACGAGCAGTACTTC. It codes for CASSQAPGSSYEQYF.

The chain has TRBV28 and TRBJ1-5; 8 positions match TRBD1. CDR3 length: 15 residues. J was trimmed by 5 bases and V by 5 bases; bases with no gene match: 8. From germline, CDR1 is MDHEN and CDR2 SYDVKM. DNA of the CDR3: TGTGCCAGCAGTCCACCCCGACAGGGGCATCAGCCCCAGCATTTT. Translation gives CASSPPRQGHQPQHF.

The chain joins TRBV14 to TRBJ2-1; 11 positions match TRBD2. With 0 bases clipped from V and 10 bases from J, the junction kept 5 bases outside the gene matches. This CDR3 has 15 residues. The germline V gene encodes CDR1 SGHDN and CDR2 FVKESK. The CDR3 sequence: CASSQDLAGGDEQFF. CDR3 bases: TGTGCCAGCAGCCAAGATCTAGCGGGAGGAGACGAGCAGTTCTTC.